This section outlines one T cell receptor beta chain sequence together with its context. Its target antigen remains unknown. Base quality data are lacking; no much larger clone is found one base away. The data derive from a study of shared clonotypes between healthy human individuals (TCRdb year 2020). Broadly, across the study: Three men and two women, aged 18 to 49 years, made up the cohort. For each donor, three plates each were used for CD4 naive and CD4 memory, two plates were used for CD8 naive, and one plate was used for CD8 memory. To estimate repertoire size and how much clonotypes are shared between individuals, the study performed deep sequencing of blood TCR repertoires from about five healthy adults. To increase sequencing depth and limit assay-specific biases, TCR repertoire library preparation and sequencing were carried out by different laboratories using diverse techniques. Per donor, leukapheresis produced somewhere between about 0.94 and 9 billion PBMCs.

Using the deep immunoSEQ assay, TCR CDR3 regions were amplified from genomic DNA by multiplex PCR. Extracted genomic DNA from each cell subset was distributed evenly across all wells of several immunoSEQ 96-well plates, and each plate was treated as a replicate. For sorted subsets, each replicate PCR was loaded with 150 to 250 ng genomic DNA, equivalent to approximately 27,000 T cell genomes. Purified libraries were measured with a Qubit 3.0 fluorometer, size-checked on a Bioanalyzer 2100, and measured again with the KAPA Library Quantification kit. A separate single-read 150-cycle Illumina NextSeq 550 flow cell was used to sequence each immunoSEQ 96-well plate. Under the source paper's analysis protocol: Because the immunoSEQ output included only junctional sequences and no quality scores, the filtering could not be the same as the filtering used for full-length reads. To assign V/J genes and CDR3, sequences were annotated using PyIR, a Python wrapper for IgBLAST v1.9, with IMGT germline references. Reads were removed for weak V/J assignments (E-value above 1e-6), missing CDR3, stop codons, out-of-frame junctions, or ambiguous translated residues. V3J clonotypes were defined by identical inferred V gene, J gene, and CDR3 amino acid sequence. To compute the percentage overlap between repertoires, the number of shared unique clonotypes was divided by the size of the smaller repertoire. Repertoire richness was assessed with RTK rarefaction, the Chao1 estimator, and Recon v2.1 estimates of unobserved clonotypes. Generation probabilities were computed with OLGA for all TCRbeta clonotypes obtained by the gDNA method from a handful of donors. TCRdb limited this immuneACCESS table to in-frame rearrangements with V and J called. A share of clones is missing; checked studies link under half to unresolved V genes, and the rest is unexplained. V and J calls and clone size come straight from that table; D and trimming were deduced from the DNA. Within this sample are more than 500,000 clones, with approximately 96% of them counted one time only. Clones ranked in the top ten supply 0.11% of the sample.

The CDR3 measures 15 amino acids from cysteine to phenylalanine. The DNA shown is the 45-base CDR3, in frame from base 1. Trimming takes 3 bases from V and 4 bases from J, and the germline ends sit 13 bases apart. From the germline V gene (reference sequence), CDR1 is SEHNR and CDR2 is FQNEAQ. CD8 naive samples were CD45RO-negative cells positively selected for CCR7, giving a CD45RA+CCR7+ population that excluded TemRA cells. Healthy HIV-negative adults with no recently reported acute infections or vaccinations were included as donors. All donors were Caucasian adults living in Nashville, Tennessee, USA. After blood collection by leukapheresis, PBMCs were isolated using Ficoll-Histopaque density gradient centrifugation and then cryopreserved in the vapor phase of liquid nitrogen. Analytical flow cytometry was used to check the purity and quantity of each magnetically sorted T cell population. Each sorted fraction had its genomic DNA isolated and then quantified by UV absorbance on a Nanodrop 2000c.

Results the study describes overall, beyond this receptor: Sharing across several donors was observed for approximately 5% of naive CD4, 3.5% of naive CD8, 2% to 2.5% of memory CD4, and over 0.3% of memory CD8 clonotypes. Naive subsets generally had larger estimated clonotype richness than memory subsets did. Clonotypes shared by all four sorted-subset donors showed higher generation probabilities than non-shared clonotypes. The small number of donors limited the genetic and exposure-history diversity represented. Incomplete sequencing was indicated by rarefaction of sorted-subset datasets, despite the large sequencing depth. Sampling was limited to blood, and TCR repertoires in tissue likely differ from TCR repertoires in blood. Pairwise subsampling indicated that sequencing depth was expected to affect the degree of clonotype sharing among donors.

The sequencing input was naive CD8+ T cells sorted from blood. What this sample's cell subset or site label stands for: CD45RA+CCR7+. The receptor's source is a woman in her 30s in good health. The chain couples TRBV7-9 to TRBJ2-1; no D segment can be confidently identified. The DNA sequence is TGTGCCAGCAGCTTCGGTTTGCCGTCATACAATGAGCAGTTCTTC. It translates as CASSFGLPSYNEQFF.